These 11 T cell receptor beta chains came from one sample sequenced in a study of blood T cell repertoires in COVID-19 (dated by TCRdb to 2018 to 2020). The method behind the library was the immunoSEQ multiplex PCR assay. TCRdb re-hosts the immuneACCESS table, in-frame sequences only. Its copies lack some clones; in the studies checked, an unresolved V gene accounts for under half of them, and the cause for the rest is not known. Counted in this sample were about 150,000 clones; around 86% of them appeared once. The ten largest clones take up about 2.5% of the sample. Sample: peripheral blood. The receptors here all came from a man in his forties or fifties with active COVID-19.

This chain uses TRBV11-1 with TRBJ2-7; TRBD2 might be the D (5 bases). Per the germline V gene, CDR1 is SGHAT and CDR2 is FQDESV (reference sequence). Trimming removed 6 bases at V and 5 bases at J, with 8 bases between. The length of the CDR3 is 11 residues. CDR3 sequence reads: CASRKEDEQYF. Here the CDR3 DNA reads TGTGCCAGCAGGAAGGAGGACGAGCAGTACTTC.

The rearrangement joins TRBV7-8 to TRBJ1-2; TRBD1 aligns across 7 bases. This CDR3 is 17 amino acids long. Per germline, CDR1 SGHVS and CDR2 FQNEAQ. The trim removed 2 bases at V and 1 base at J, leaving 10 bases unmatched. CDR3 protein: CASSLRTPGTVNYGYTF. In DNA, the CDR3 is TGTGCCAGCAGCTTACGTACCCCCGGGACAGTTAACTATGGCTACACCTTC. Based on the CDR3 plus reference TRBV7-8 and TRBJ1-2, the full variable domain is GAGVSQSPRYKVAKRGQDVALRCDPISGHVSLFWYQQALGQGPEFLTYFQNEAQLDKSGLPSDRFFAERPEGSVSTLKIQRTQQEDSAVYLCASSLRTPGTVNYGYTFGSGTRLTVV.

The chain links TRBV19 to TRBJ2-2; D remains unclear. V was trimmed by 1 base and J by 0 bases, leaving 3 bases between them. Germline-derived CDR1 and CDR2 are LNHDA and SQIVND (reference sequence). This CDR3 is built from 14 residues. The CDR3: CASSIASNTGELFF. The CDR3 bases are TGTGCCAGTAGTATAGCTTCGAACACCGGGGAGCTGTTTTTT. The full variable domain, with the rest looked up from reference TRBV19 and TRBJ2-2, is DGGITQSPKYLFRKEGQNVTLSCEQNLNHDAMYWYRQDPGQGLRLIYYSQIVNDFQKGDIAEGYSVSREKKESFPLTVTSAQKNPTAFYLCASSIASNTGELFFGEGSRLTVL.

V gene TRBV5-6 combines with J gene TRBJ2-5; weak D call: TRBD1 (6 bases). Trimming stripped 6 bases from V and 5 bases from J, with 23 bases between. The germline CDR1 and CDR2 sequences are SGHDT and YYEEEE. This CDR3 is built from 16 residues. The CDR3 spells CASTPAQGFNKETQYF. CDR3 nucleotides: TGTGCCAGCACCCCAGCTCAGGGGTTCAATAAGGAGACCCAGTACTTC.

The rearrangement joins TRBV5-1 to TRBJ2-7; D is ambiguous. The CDR3 has 11 amino acids. Trimming pared 6 bases from V and 3 bases from J, leaving 7 bases between. In germline, CDR1 is SGHRS, CDR2 YFSETQ. The CDR3 DNA follows: TGCGCCAGCAAAGATAGCTACGAGCAGTACTTC. Translation: CASKDSYEQYF.

This chain links TRBV13 with TRBJ2-7; 10 nucleotides line up with TRBD2. Per the germline V gene, CDR1 is PRHDT and CDR2 is FYEKMQ (reference sequence). The V and J ends lost 4 bases and 0 bases, in that order; junction bases with no gene match: 12. The CDR3 runs 18 residues. The chain's CDR3 is CASSSYTLTSGDSYEQYF. The DNA of the CDR3 is TGTGCCAGCAGCTCTTACACCCTTACTAGCGGGGACTCCTACGAGCAGTACTTC.

The V and J genes are TRBV9 and TRBJ1-2; 7 bases line up with TRBD1. The CDR3 is made up of 14 amino acids. With 3 bases clipped from V and 4 bases from J, the junction kept 6 bases outside the gene matches. From germline, CDR1 is SGDLS and CDR2 YYNGEE. The CDR3 nucleotides are TGTGCCAGCAGCGACCACAGGGGCATCTATGGCTACACCTTC. Translating it yields CASSDHRGIYGYTF.

DNA of the CDR3: TGTGCCAGCAGCCTGAGGAATCAGCCCCAGCATTTT. Its translation: CASSLRNQPQHF. The gene calls are TRBV5-8 and TRBJ1-5, with D unresolved. V dropped 4 bases and J dropped 4 bases, with 6 bases sitting between them. This CDR3 has 12 amino acids. CDR1 and CDR2 from the germline V gene are SGHTS and YDEGEE.

The V and J genes are TRBV18 and TRBJ2-7, with 9 bases lining up with TRBD1. Germline CDR1 KGHSH, CDR2 LQKENI. Trimming took 1 base from V and 6 from J; bases not matched to a gene: 4. This CDR3 has 14 amino acids. The CDR3 loop reads CASSPQRTGVEQYF. CDR3 coding DNA: TGTGCCAGCTCACCACAAAGGACAGGGGTCGAGCAGTACTTC.

V usage is TRBV30 and J usage is TRBJ2-6, with 10 bases that match TRBD2. Germline V lookup: CDR1 GTSNPN, CDR2 SVGIG (reference sequence). The CDR3 is made up of 15 amino acids. The CDR3 reads CAAGAGGLGANVLTF. DNA for the CDR3: TGTGCGGCGGGAGCGGGGGGGCTAGGGGCCAACGTCCTGACTTTC.

This clone was counted once. This sequence joins TRBV19 and TRBJ2-1; TRBD1 matches at 7 bases. This CDR3 spans 15 amino acids. The V segment lost 8 bases and the J segment 6 bases; nucleotides outside the gene matches: 13. The germline V gene has CDR1 LNHDA and CDR2 SQIVND (reference sequence). CDR3 nucleotide sequence: TGTGCCAGTGCTACGCGACAGGGCGCCTTCAATGAGCAGTTCTTC. Translating gives CASATRQGAFNEQFF.